A selection of T cell receptor beta chains follows, all from one sample in a study of tumor-infiltrating lymphocytes in primary liver carcinoma. MiXCR, run by TCRdb on the multiplex PCR reads, gives a single entry per CDR3 protein. The sample gives 320,000 or so distinct CDR3 sequences, around three fifths of which show up once; about 9.4% is in the top ten. The sample consisted of peripheral blood. These receptors were taken from a man aged 40-49 years with primary liver carcinoma and hepatitis B virus infection. The CDR3 runs from the conserved cysteine through the conserved F or W. Fields, in order: V gene, D gene, clone size, J gene, CDR3 protein, CDR3 DNA. The D gene is left open where the match is weak. Where a row states a size, it is once, few, many or the class of an expanded clone; other rows omit it.

v_call: TRBV25-1
d_call: .
clone_size: .
j_call: TRBJ2-2
cdr3_aa: CASTPWGSSTWELFF
cdr3_nt: TGTGCCAGCACCCCCTGGGGGAGCTCGACCTGGGAGCTGTTTTTT

v_call: TRBV5-1
d_call: .
clone_size: few
j_call: TRBJ2-1
cdr3_aa: CASSLVHLLDEQFF
cdr3_nt: TGCGCCAGCAGCTTGGTCCATCTTTTGGATGAGCAGTTCTTC

v_call: TRBV29-1
d_call: .
clone_size: many
j_call: TRBJ1-3
cdr3_aa: CSVVRSGNTIYF
cdr3_nt: TGCAGCGTCGTTAGGTCTGGAAACACCATATATTTT

v_call: TRBV4-2
d_call: .
clone_size: .
j_call: TRBJ2-3
cdr3_aa: CDSSLKAGLADTQYF
cdr3_nt: TGTGACAGCAGCCTTAAGGCGGGGCTCGCAGATACGCAGTATTTT

v_call: TRBV5-4
d_call: TRBD1
clone_size: few
j_call: TRBJ1-1
cdr3_aa: CASSWTGRPTEAFF
cdr3_nt: TGTGCCAGCAGCTGGACAGGCCGTCCCACTGAAGCTTTCTTT

v_call: TRBV29-1
d_call: .
clone_size: many
j_call: TRBJ2-1
cdr3_aa: CSVVWGTNDNEQFF
cdr3_nt: TGCAGCGTTGTGTGGGGGACGAACGACAATGAGCAGTTCTTC

v_call: TRBV6-5
d_call: .
clone_size: .
j_call: TRBJ2-7
cdr3_aa: CASSLPGIDQQCF
cdr3_nt: TGTGCTAGCAGTCTCCCGGGGATAGATCAGCAGTGCTTC

v_call: TRBV18
d_call: .
clone_size: .
j_call: TRBJ2-1
cdr3_aa: CASSPPGYNEQFF
cdr3_nt: TGTGCCAGCTCACCACCGGGTTACAATGAGCAGTTCTTC

v_call: TRBV28
d_call: TRBD1
clone_size: .
j_call: TRBJ2-2
cdr3_aa: CASSFSQDRNTGELFF
cdr3_nt: TGTGCCAGCAGTTTCTCACAGGACAGGAATACCGGGGAGCTGTTTTTT

v_call: TRBV11-1
d_call: .
clone_size: .
j_call: TRBJ1-4
cdr3_aa: CTSSSANEKLFF
cdr3_nt: TGTACCAGCAGCTCTGCTAATGAAAAACTGTTTTTT

v_call: TRBV12-3/TRBV12-4
d_call: .
clone_size: many
j_call: TRBJ1-5
cdr3_aa: CASSSPGHVSNQPQHF
cdr3_nt: TGTGCCAGCAGTTCTCCGGGACACGTTAGCAATCAGCCCCAGCATTTT

v_call: TRBV5-8
d_call: .
clone_size: once
j_call: TRBJ2-7
cdr3_aa: CASSLSLGHEQYF
cdr3_nt: TGTGCCAGCAGCTTGTCATTGGGGCACGAGCAGTACTTC

v_call: TRBV5-1
d_call: TRBD1
clone_size: .
j_call: TRBJ1-2
cdr3_aa: CASSSRIGGTGGYTF
cdr3_nt: TGCGCCAGCAGCTCCAGGATAGGGGGCACGGGTGGCTACACCTTC

v_call: TRBV6-5
d_call: .
clone_size: many
j_call: TRBJ2-7
cdr3_aa: CASSYSPGGFYEQYF
cdr3_nt: TGTGCCAGCAGTTACTCGCCAGGGGGGTTTTACGAGCAGTACTTC

v_call: TRBV6-1
d_call: .
clone_size: .
j_call: TRBJ2-2
cdr3_aa: CASSEARAVFTGELVF
cdr3_nt: TGTGCCAGCAGTGAAGCCCGGGCAGTTTTCACCGGGGAGCTGGTTTTT

v_call: TRBV29-1
d_call: .
clone_size: .
j_call: TRBJ2-6
cdr3_aa: CSVVIGAGANVLTF
cdr3_nt: TGTAGCGTCGTCATAGGGGCTGGGGCCAACGTCCTGACTTTC

v_call: TRBV6-1
d_call: .
clone_size: .
j_call: TRBJ2-1
cdr3_aa: CASSGGVSSYNEQFF
cdr3_nt: TGTGCCAGCAGTGGGGGGGTGAGCTCCTACAATGAGCAGTTCTTC

v_call: TRBV30
d_call: .
clone_size: .
j_call: TRBJ1-1
cdr3_aa: CAWSEGGLTEAFF
cdr3_nt: TGTGCCTGGAGTGAGGGGGGGCTTACTGAAGCTTTCTTT

v_call: TRBV15
d_call: .
clone_size: .
j_call: TRBJ2-7
cdr3_aa: CATSRAGYEQYF
cdr3_nt: TGTGCCACCAGCAGAGCGGGGTACGAGCAGTACTTC

v_call: TRBV7-9
d_call: .
clone_size: .
j_call: TRBJ1-2
cdr3_aa: CTSSPSYGYTF
cdr3_nt: TGTACCAGCAGCCCCAGCTATGGCTACACCTTC

v_call: TRBV4-2
d_call: .
clone_size: .
j_call: TRBJ2-3
cdr3_aa: CANSPRAVEDTQYF
cdr3_nt: TGTGCCAACAGCCCTCGCGCGGTAGAGGATACGCAGTATTTT

v_call: TRBV11-3
d_call: .
clone_size: .
j_call: TRBJ1-3
cdr3_aa: CTSSFGDPGTGNTIYF
cdr3_nt: TGTACCAGCAGCTTCGGGGATCCTGGGACTGGAAACACCATATATTTT

v_call: TRBV5-4
d_call: .
clone_size: .
j_call: TRBJ2-1
cdr3_aa: CASSLDSSLGIEQFF
cdr3_nt: TGTGCCAGCAGCTTGGATAGCTCCCTCGGCATTGAGCAGTTCTTC

v_call: TRBV29-1
d_call: TRBD1
clone_size: .
j_call: TRBJ2-5
cdr3_aa: CSVGDRTGGRETQYF
cdr3_nt: TGCAGCGTTGGGGACCGGACAGGGGGACGGGAGACCCAGTACTTC

v_call: TRBV28
d_call: TRBD2
clone_size: .
j_call: TRBJ2-5
cdr3_aa: CASTSGLAEETQYF
cdr3_nt: TGTGCCAGCACCTCGGGACTAGCGGAAGAGACCCAGTACTTC

v_call: TRBV21-1
d_call: .
clone_size: .
j_call: TRBJ2-1
cdr3_aa: CASSNGRGASRYNEQLF
cdr3_nt: TGTGCCAGCAGCAATGGCAGGGGGGCTAGCAGATACAATGAGCAGTTATTC

v_call: TRBV28
d_call: .
clone_size: few
j_call: TRBJ1-1
cdr3_aa: CASSSGGVNTEAFF
cdr3_nt: TGTGCCAGCAGTTCCGGTGGGGTAAACACTGAAGCTTTCTTT

v_call: TRBV11-2
d_call: .
clone_size: .
j_call: TRBJ1-2
cdr3_aa: CASGLSGGLSGYTF
cdr3_nt: TGTGCCAGTGGCTTATCCGGGGGATTGAGCGGCTACACCTTC

v_call: TRBV30
d_call: .
clone_size: .
j_call: TRBJ1-5
cdr3_aa: CAWGGTNLNQPQHF
cdr3_nt: TGTGCCTGGGGGGGGACTAACCTTAATCAGCCCCAGCATTTT

v_call: TRBV7-9
d_call: TRBD1
clone_size: .
j_call: TRBJ1-1
cdr3_aa: CASSFGQGLAAFF
cdr3_nt: TGTGCCAGCAGCTTCGGACAGGGTTTAGCAGCTTTCTTT

v_call: TRBV5-1
d_call: .
clone_size: .
j_call: TRBJ1-4
cdr3_aa: CASSITGNNEKLFF
cdr3_nt: TGCGCCAGCAGCATAACAGGGAATAATGAAAAACTGTTTTTT

v_call: TRBV20-1
d_call: TRBD2
clone_size: once
j_call: TRBJ2-7
cdr3_aa: CSAIPGGGRYEQYF
cdr3_nt: TGCAGTGCCATCCCGGGGGGGGGCCGGTACGAGCAGTACTTC

v_call: TRBV6-5
d_call: .
clone_size: .
j_call: TRBJ2-3
cdr3_aa: CTSSRPTERVGEPDTQYF
cdr3_nt: TGTACCAGCAGCCGCCCAACCGAACGAGTGGGAGAGCCAGATACGCAGTATTTT

v_call: TRBV6-5
d_call: .
clone_size: .
j_call: TRBJ1-1
cdr3_aa: CASSYKGRLNTEAFF
cdr3_nt: TGTGCCAGCAGTTATAAGGGGCGCTTGAATACTGAAGCTTTCTTT

v_call: TRBV12-3/TRBV12-4
d_call: .
clone_size: .
j_call: TRBJ2-2
cdr3_aa: CASKGPASEHANTGELFF
cdr3_nt: TGTGCCAGCAAGGGTCCGGCGAGCGAACACGCGAACACCGGGGAGCTGTTTTTT

v_call: TRBV30
d_call: .
clone_size: .
j_call: TRBJ1-4
cdr3_aa: CVWNIGLGEKLFF
cdr3_nt: TGTGTCTGGAATATCGGGTTGGGGGAAAAACTGTTTTTT

v_call: TRBV11-2
d_call: .
clone_size: .
j_call: TRBJ2-1
cdr3_aa: CASSQGPDSYNDQFF
cdr3_nt: TGTGCCAGCAGTCAGGGACCTGACTCCTACAATGACCAGTTCTTC

v_call: TRBV10-3
d_call: .
clone_size: many
j_call: TRBJ2-1
cdr3_aa: CAIGNGNYNEQFF
cdr3_nt: TGTGCCATCGGTAACGGGAATTACAATGAGCAGTTCTTC

v_call: TRBV5-8
d_call: .
clone_size: .
j_call: TRBJ1-5
cdr3_aa: CASSLTVLSNQPQHF
cdr3_nt: TGTGCCAGCAGCTTGACCGTCTTATCCAATCAGCCCCAGCATTTT

v_call: TRBV29-1
d_call: .
clone_size: many
j_call: TRBJ2-7
cdr3_aa: CSVDSPGHEQYF
cdr3_nt: TGCAGCGTTGACTCCCCGGGGCACGAGCAGTACTTC

v_call: TRBV28
d_call: TRBD1
clone_size: .
j_call: TRBJ2-5
cdr3_aa: CASSSTGGDQETQYF
cdr3_nt: TGTGCCAGCAGTTCAACAGGGGGCGACCAAGAGACCCAGTACTTC

v_call: TRBV5-6
d_call: .
clone_size: .
j_call: TRBJ1-5
cdr3_aa: CTSSSTWGGDQPRHF
cdr3_nt: TGTACCAGCAGCTCTACTTGGGGGGGCGATCAGCCCCGGCATTTT

v_call: TRBV29-1
d_call: .
clone_size: many
j_call: TRBJ2-1
cdr3_aa: CSPVGPADAPTGSYNEQFF
cdr3_nt: TGCAGCCCCGTCGGTCCAGCGGACGCCCCGACGGGGTCTTACAATGAGCAGTTCTTC

v_call: TRBV30
d_call: .
clone_size: .
j_call: TRBJ2-7
cdr3_aa: CAWTPSSYEQYF
cdr3_nt: TGTGCCTGGACACCCAGCTCCTACGAGCAGTACTTC

v_call: TRBV7-9
d_call: .
clone_size: .
j_call: TRBJ1-4
cdr3_aa: CASSSAKRIGMGDEKLFF
cdr3_nt: TGTGCCAGCAGCTCGGCGAAGAGGATCGGGATGGGCGACGAAAAACTGTTTTTT

v_call: TRBV28
d_call: .
clone_size: .
j_call: TRBJ1-2
cdr3_aa: CASSSGGEGAGYTF
cdr3_nt: TGTGCCAGCAGTTCGGGTGGGGAAGGGGCTGGCTACACCTTC

v_call: TRBV6-2/TRBV6-3
d_call: .
clone_size: many
j_call: TRBJ2-7
cdr3_aa: CASSYESGYEQYF
cdr3_nt: TGTGCCAGCAGTTACGAATCGGGGTACGAGCAGTACTTC